These T cell receptor beta chains were read from a single sample in a study of T-cell memory formation after mild COVID-19. MiXCR, run by TCRdb on the 5' RACE reads, gives a single entry per CDR3 protein. The data show around 300,000 distinct CDR3 sequences, roughly 13% seen once. Material: PBMCs or a T cell subset sorted from them (not recorded which). The receptors stem from a man between 18 and 29 years old who had mild COVID-19 (a few samples of this study predate the infection). Cell type and time point are not known. The CDR3 runs from the conserved cysteine through the conserved F or W. D genes are given only for firm matches. Some rows mark clone size as missing; the rest say once, few, many or name a class of expanded clone.

v_gene	j_gene	d_gene	len	abundance	CDR3nt	CDR3aa
TRBV20-1	TRBJ2-1	NA	11	few	TGCAGTGCTAGAGATTTCCTTGAGCAGTTCTTC	CSARDFLEQFF
TRBV7-8	TRBJ2-3	TRBD2	16	few	TGTGCCAGCAGCCCTGGTAATGCGGGGGTTCCCCATACGCAGTATTTT	CASSPGNAGVPHTQYF
TRBV20-1	TRBJ1-2	NA	14	few	TGCAGTGCTAGTTTAAAGGGGGAGAACTATGGCTACACCTTC	CSASLKGENYGYTF
TRBV6-5	TRBJ1-1	NA	12	few	TGTGCCAGCAGTCGCCAGGGGACTGAAGCTTTCTTT	CASSRQGTEAFF
TRBV7-2	TRBJ2-3	NA	14	NA	TGTGCCAGCAGCACCCTAGGCACGACTGATACGCAGTATTTT	CASSTLGTTDTQYF
TRBV20-1	TRBJ2-4	NA	12	NA	TGCAGTGCCCATCAGGACTCCACCCTTCAGTACTTC	CSAHQDSTLQYF
TRBV20-1	TRBJ2-7	NA	15	NA	TGCAGTGCTAGAGAGTGGGCAGGTAGCCCGAACGAGCAGTACTTC	CSAREWAGSPNEQYF
TRBV11-2	TRBJ2-2	TRBD2	17	NA	TGTGCCAGCAGCTTAGGCGGCCGGGACTACAACACCGGGGAGCTGTTTTTT	CASSLGGRDYNTGELFF
TRBV29-1	TRBJ2-2	TRBD2	13	NA	TGCAGCGTTGAGGGGACTACCACCGGGGAGCTGTTTTTT	CSVEGTTTGELFF
TRBV28	TRBJ2-3	NA	11	many	TGTGCCAGCAGTTTGAGGTATACGCAGTATTTT	CASSLRYTQYF
TRBV19	TRBJ2-1	NA	12	few	TGTGCCAGTAGTCAGGGGCACAATGAGCAGTTCTTC	CASSQGHNEQFF
TRBV12-3/TRBV12-4	TRBJ2-3	NA	12	NA	TGTGCCAGCAGTTTTAACGCAGATACGCAGTATTTT	CASSFNADTQYF
TRBV5-1	TRBJ2-2	TRBD1	16	NA	TGCGCCAGCAGCCTGCACAGGGGGCAGGACACCGGGGAGCTGTTTTTT	CASSLHRGQDTGELFF
TRBV7-2	TRBJ1-2	NA	13	few	TGTGCCAGCAGCACCAGGGTTAACTATGGCTACACCTTC	CASSTRVNYGYTF
TRBV6-4	TRBJ2-3	TRBD1	14	many	TGTGCCAGCAGTGACGGACAGGGGGCAGATACGCAGTATTTT	CASSDGQGADTQYF
TRBV16	TRBJ2-1	TRBD2	19	few	TGTGCCAGCAGCCCCGTAGAACGGACTAGCGGGGGCCAGCGCCATGAGCAGTTCTTC	CASSPVERTSGGQRHEQFF
TRBV7-2	TRBJ1-6	NA	12	NA	TGTGCCAGCAGCCCTTTTAATTCACCCCTCCACTTT	CASSPFNSPLHF
TRBV28	TRBJ1-1	NA	14	NA	TGTGCCAGCAGTTTTGCCCAGCGGGACACTGAAGCTTTCTTT	CASSFAQRDTEAFF
TRBV4-1	TRBJ1-3	NA	14	many	TGCGCCAGCAGCCAAGGCGTCTCTGGAAACACCATATATTTT	CASSQGVSGNTIYF
TRBV7-2	TRBJ1-1	NA	10	few	NA	CAVGLGISFF
TRBV6-1	TRBJ1-5	NA	16	NA	TGTGCCAGCACCTCAAGGGCAGACCCCATCGGGCAGCCCCAGCATTTT	CASTSRADPIGQPQHF
TRBV27	TRBJ2-7	NA	13	few	TGTGCCAGCAGTCCCCTGGACCGCTACGAGCAGTACTTC	CASSPLDRYEQYF
TRBV7-2	TRBJ1-1	NA	15	few	TGTGCCAGCAGCGTTGGTGGTACGGTGAACACTGAAGCTTTCTTT	CASSVGGTVNTEAFF
TRBV5-1	TRBJ2-1	TRBD2	17	NA	TGCGCCAGCAGCTTGGAGGGGCGGGGGAGCTCCTACAATGAGCAGTTCTTC	CASSLEGRGSSYNEQFF
TRBV27	TRBJ1-1	TRBD1	12	few	TGTGCCAGCAGACATCCGGGACAGCAAGCTTTCTTT	CASRHPGQQAFF
TRBV29-1	TRBJ2-3	TRBD2	13	many	TGCAGCGTTGACCGGGGGGGCACAGATACGCAGTATTTT	CSVDRGGTDTQYF
TRBV6-2/TRBV6-3	TRBJ1-1	NA	17	NA	TGTGCCAGCAGTTACCCGCCGGGGGATCGGGTCGCCACTGAAGCTTTCTTT	CASSYPPGDRVATEAFF
TRBV12-3/TRBV12-4	TRBJ2-5	NA	13	many	TGTGCCAGCAGTTTCCAGGGGGGGGAGACCCAGTACTTC	CASSFQGGETQYF
TRBV9	TRBJ1-6	NA	16	NA	TGTGCCAGCAGCGTAGAAGAGGGGTCGGCCCTCTCACCCCTCCACTTT	CASSVEEGSALSPLHF
TRBV3-1	TRBJ1-1	NA	15	few	TGTGCCAGCAGCCATGTAGCAGGGGCTTGGACTGAAGCTTTCTTT	CASSHVAGAWTEAFF
TRBV6-4	TRBJ2-2	NA	14	NA	TGTGCCAGCAGTGACGGACCTGACACCGGGGAGCTGTTTTTT	CASSDGPDTGELFF
TRBV7-2	TRBJ2-4	NA	15	few	TGTGCCAGCAGCTTAGTGGTGGGGGCAGAAAACATTCAGTACTTC	CASSLVVGAENIQYF
TRBV7-8	TRBJ2-3	NA	15	many	TGTGCCAGCAGCTCGGGACACCTAAACCCAGATACGCAGTATTTT	CASSSGHLNPDTQYF
TRBV19	TRBJ1-5	NA	16	few	TGTGCCAGTAGTATACACTCAGGCGTGGCCGCTCAGCCCCAGCATTTT	CASSIHSGVAAQPQHF
TRBV28	TRBJ1-4	NA	12	NA	TGTGCCAGCAGCCCCCGGTTTGAAAAACTGTTTTTT	CASSPRFEKLFF
TRBV6-2/TRBV6-3	TRBJ2-7	NA	12	few	TGTGCCAGCCGCCTCAGGACTTACGAGCAGTACTTC	CASRLRTYEQYF
TRBV7-9	TRBJ1-6	NA	14	many	TGTGCCAGCAGTGCCGTATGGCCCAATTCACCCCTCCACTTT	CASSAVWPNSPLHF
TRBV4-1	TRBJ2-3	NA	16	many	TGCGCCAGCAGCCAAGAGACCTTCCCTAGCACAGATACGCAGTATTTT	CASSQETFPSTDTQYF
TRBV5-1	TRBJ2-1	NA	16	NA	TGCGCCAGCAGCCCCTCCTGGGCGGCGCTCGGCGATGAGCAGTTCTTC	CASSPSWAALGDEQFF
TRBV7-9	TRBJ1-6	TRBD1	15	few	TGTGCCAGCAGCTCCCGGACAGGGTCGAATTCACCCCTCCACTTT	CASSSRTGSNSPLHF
TRBV6-1	TRBJ2-1	TRBD2	16	NA	TGTGCCAGCAGAACTAGCGGGGGGAGCTCCTACAATGAGCAGTTCTTC	CASRTSGGSSYNEQFF
TRBV5-1	TRBJ2-5	NA	16	NA	TGCGCCAGCAGCTTGGGATTGACGGACCAAGGGGAGACCCAGTACTTC	CASSLGLTDQGETQYF
TRBV11-2	TRBJ2-1	TRBD2	15	few	TGTGCCAGCAGCTCGGGACTAGGGGGGTACAATGAGCAGTTCTTC	CASSSGLGGYNEQFF
TRBV27	TRBJ2-2	NA	12	few	TGTGCCAGCAGTTTATGGACCGGGGAGCTGTTTTTT	CASSLWTGELFF
TRBV19	TRBJ1-5	NA	12	NA	TGTGCCAGTAGTTACCCGGTCGGGCCCCAGCATTTT	CASSYPVGPQHF
TRBV28	TRBJ1-2	NA	14	many	TGTGCCAGCGGGCGAGGGACCGCACTCGGTGGCTACACCTTC	CASGRGTALGGYTF
TRBV28	TRBJ2-4	NA	14	once	TGTGCCAGCAGTCTCGGGGCGCCCTTTAACATTCAGTACTTC	CASSLGAPFNIQYF